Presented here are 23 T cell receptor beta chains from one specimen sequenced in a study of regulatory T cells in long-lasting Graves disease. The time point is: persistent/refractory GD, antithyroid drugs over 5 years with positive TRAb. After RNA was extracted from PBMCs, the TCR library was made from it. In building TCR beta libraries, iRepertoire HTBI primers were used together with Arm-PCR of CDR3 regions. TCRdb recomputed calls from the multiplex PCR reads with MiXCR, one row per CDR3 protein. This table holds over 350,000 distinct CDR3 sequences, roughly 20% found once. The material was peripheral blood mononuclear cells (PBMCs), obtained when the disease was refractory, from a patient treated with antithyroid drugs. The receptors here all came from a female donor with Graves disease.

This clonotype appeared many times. In nucleotides, the CDR3 is TGTGCCAGCAGCTTAGACCTGGGAGCCATATATTTT. Translation: CASSLDLGAIYF. The genes are TRBV11-2 and TRBJ1-3; D unresolved. Trimming cost V 0 bases and J 11 bases, with 8 bases left between them. The CDR3 is made up of 12 amino acids. Looked up from germline, CDR1 is SGHAT and CDR2 is FQNNGV.

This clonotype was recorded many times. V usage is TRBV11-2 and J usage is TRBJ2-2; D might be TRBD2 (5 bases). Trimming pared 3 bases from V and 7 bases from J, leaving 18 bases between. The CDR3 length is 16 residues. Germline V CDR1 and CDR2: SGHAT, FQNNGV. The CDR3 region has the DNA TGTGCCAGCAGCTTGGTCCAGTCTCCTCGGGGCGGGGAGCTGTTTTTT. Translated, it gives CASSLVQSPRGGELFF.

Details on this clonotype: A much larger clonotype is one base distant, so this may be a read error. The CDR3 coding sequence is TGTGCCAGCAGTTTAATCCGGGACAGTTTGCGTTTT. Protein product: CASSLIRDSLRF. The gene calls are TRBV28 and TRBJ1-5; 7 bases align to TRBD1. The CDR3 runs to 12 residues. Germline V gene data show CDR1 as MDHEN and CDR2 as SYDVKM.

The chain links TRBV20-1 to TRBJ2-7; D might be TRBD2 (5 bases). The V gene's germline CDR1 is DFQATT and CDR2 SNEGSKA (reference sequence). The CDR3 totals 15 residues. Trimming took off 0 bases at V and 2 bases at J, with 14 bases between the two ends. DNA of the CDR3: TGCAGTGCTAGAGATCGAGTCGGGATTGCCTACGAGCAGTACTTC. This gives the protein CSARDRVGIAYEQYF.

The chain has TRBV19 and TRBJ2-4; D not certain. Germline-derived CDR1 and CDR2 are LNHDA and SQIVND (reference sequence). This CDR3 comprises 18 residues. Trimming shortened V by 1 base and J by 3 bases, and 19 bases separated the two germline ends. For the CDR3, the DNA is TGTGCCAGTAGTATAGCCCCCCTACACGCCCGGTTCAAAAACATTCAGTACTTC. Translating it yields CASSIAPLHARFKNIQYF. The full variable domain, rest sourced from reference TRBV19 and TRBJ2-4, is DGGITQSPKYLFRKEGQNVTLSCEQNLNHDAMYWYRQDPGQGLRLIYYSQIVNDFQKGDIAEGYSVSREKKESFPLTVTSAQKNPTAFYLCASSIAPLHARFKNIQYFGAGTRLSVL.

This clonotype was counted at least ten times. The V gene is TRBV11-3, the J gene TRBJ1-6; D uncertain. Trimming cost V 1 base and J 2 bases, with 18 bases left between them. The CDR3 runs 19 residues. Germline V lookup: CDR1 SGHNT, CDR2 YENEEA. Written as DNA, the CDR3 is TGTGCCAGCAGCTTAGGATTAATGCCGTTGGTCACCTATAATTCACCCCTCCACTTT. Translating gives CASSLGLMPLVTYNSPLHF.

CDR3 sequence: CSAREGYHTLVETQYF. CDR3 nucleotides: TGCAGTGCTAGAGAAGGTTATCATACCTTAGTCGAGACCCAGTACTTC. The V call is TRBV20-1, the J call TRBJ2-5; unclear D gene. The V and J ends lost 0 bases and 5 bases respectively, with 19 bases between them. The germline gives CDR1 DFQATT, CDR2 SNEGSKA (reference sequence). This CDR3 has 16 amino acids.

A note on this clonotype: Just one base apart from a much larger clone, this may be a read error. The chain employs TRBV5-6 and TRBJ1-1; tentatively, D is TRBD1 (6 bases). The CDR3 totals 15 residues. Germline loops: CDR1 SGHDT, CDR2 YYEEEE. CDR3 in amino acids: CAGSLEGGMNTEAFF. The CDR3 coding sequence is TGTGCCGGCAGCTTGGAAGGGGGGATGAACACTGAAGCTTTCTTT.

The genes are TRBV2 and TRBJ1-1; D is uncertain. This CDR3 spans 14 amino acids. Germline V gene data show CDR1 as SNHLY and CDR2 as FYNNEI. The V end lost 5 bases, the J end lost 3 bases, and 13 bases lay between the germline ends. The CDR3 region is CASSLSGVDTEAFF. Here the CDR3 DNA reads TGTGCCAGCAGTTTATCAGGAGTCGACACTGAAGCTTTCTTT.

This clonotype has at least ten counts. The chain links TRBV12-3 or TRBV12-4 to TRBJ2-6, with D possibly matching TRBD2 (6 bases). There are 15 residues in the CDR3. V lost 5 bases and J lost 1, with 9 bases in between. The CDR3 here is CASSLRGSGANVLTF. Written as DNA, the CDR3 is TGTGCCAGCAGTCTACGGGGGTCTGGGGCCAACGTCCTGACTTTC.

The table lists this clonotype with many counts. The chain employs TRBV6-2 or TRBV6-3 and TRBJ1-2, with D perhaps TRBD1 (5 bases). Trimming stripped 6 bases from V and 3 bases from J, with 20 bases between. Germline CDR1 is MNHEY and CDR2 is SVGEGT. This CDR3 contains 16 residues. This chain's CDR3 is CASSSLVGALDYGYTF. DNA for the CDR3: TGTGCCAGCAGCTCCCTGGTAGGGGCGTTGGACTATGGCTACACCTTC.

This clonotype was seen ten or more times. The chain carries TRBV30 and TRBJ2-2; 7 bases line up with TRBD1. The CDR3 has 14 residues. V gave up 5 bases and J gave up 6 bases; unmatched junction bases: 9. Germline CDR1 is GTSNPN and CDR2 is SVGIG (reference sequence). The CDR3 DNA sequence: TGTGCCTGGGGTCAGGGGGTCGCGGCCGGGGAGCTGTTTTTT. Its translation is CAWGQGVAAGELFF.

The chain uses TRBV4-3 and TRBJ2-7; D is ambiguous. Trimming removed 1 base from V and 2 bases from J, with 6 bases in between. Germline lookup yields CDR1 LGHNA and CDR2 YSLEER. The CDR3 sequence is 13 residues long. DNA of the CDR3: TGCGCCAGCAGCCAAGGCCCTACCTACGAGCAGTACTTC. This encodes CASSQGPTYEQYF.

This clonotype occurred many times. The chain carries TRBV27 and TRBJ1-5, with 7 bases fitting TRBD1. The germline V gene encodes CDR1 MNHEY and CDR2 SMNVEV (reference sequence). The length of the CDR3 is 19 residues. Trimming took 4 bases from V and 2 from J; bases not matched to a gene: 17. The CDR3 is CASSSEARGGMGGNQPQHF. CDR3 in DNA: TGTGCCAGCAGTTCCGAGGCCAGGGGGGGCATGGGTGGCAATCAGCCCCAGCATTTT.

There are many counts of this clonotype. CDR3 nucleotides: TGTGCCAGCAGCCGAACAGGGTTCTACGAGCAGTACTTC. Its translation: CASSRTGFYEQYF. The V and J genes are TRBV6-1 and TRBJ2-7; D might be TRBD1 (6 bases). The germline V gene encodes CDR1 MNHNS and CDR2 SASEGT. This CDR3 has 13 amino acids. With 6 bases removed from V and 3 bases from J, the gap between germline ends came to 12 bases.

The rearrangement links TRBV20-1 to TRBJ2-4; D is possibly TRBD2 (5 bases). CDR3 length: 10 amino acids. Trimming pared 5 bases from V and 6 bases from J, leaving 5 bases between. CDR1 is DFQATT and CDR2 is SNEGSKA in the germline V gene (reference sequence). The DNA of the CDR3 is TGCAGTGCTGGGAGAAACATTCAGTACTTC. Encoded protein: CSAGRNIQYF.

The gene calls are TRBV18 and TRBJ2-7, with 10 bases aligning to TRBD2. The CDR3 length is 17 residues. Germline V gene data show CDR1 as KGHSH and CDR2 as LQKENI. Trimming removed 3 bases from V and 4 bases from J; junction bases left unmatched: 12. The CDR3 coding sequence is TGTGCCAGCTCACCGGCAGGCGGGACTAGCGTTTCGTACGAGCAGTACTTC. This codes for CASSPAGGTSVSYEQYF.

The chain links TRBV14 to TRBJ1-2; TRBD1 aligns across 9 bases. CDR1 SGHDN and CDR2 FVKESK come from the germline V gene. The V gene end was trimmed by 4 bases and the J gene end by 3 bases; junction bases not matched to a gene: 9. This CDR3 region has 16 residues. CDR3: CASSLSWGQGDYGYTF. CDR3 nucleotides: TGTGCCAGCAGCCTGTCGTGGGGACAGGGCGACTATGGCTACACCTTC.

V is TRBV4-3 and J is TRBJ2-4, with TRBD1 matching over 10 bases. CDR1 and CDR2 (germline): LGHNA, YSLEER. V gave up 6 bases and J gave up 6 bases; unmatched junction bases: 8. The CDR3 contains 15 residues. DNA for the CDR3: TGCGCCAGCAGTCCGACAGGGGGCGAGGGAAACATTCAGTACTTC. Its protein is CASSPTGGEGNIQYF.

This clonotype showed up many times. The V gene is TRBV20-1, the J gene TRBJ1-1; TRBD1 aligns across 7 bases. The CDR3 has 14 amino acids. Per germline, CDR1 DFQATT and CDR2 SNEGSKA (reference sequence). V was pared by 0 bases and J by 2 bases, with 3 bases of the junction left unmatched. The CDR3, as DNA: TGCAGTGCTAGAGATTACAGGGGAAACACTGAAGCTTTCTTT. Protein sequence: CSARDYRGNTEAFF.

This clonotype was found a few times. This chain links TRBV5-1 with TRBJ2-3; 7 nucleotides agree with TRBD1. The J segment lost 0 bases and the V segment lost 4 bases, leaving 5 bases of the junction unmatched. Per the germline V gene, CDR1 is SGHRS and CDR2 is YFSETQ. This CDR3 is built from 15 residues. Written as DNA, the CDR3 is TGCGCCAGCAGCCCTGGGACAGCTAGCACAGATACGCAGTATTTT. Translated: CASSPGTASTDTQYF.

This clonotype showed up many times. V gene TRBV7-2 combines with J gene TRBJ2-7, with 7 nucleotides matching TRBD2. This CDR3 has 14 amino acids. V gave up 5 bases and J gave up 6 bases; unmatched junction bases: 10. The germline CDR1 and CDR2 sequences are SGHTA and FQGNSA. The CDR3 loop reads CASSQLGLVGEQYF. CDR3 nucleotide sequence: TGTGCCAGCAGCCAACTCGGACTAGTCGGCGAGCAGTACTTC.

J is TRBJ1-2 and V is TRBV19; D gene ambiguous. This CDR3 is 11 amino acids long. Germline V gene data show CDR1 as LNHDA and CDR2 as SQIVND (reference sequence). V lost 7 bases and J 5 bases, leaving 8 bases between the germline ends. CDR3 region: CASNDPYGYTF. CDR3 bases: TGTGCCAGTAACGATCCTTATGGCTACACCTTC.